This T cell receptor beta chain emerged from a study of T cell responses to AZD1222 COVID-19 vaccine. This CDR3 comprises 15 residues. Germline V gives CDR1 MNHNS, CDR2 SASEGT. V dropped 1 base and J dropped 4 bases, with 13 bases sitting between them. Note on this clone: Its antigen remains unknown.

Clones were sequenced by immunoSEQ multiplex PCR, and TCRdb holds only the in-frame ones, with some missing. The table includes around 180,000 clones, 80% to 90% detected once. General study points: Among vaccine-associated CD4 TCRs, coverage spanned spike, with dominance at 160-218 and 743-854. Nearly half of spike-specific TCRs reportedly target variant regions that are unmutated in the B.1.351 and B.1.1.7 variants. Females made up more of the donors, who were largely white British, and clonal diversity may have come out too low. Repertoires in all cases were sampled only once the peak T cell response had passed.

The TCR was taken from an adult in good health. The sample here was peripheral blood, taken on day 0 of AZD1222 vaccination. The J gene is TRBJ1-1, the V gene TRBV6-1; perhaps TRBD1 as D (5 bases). CDR3 protein: CASSEVGVGFTEAFF. The DNA for the CDR3 is TGTGCCAGCAGTGAAGTGGGGGTAGGTTTCACTGAAGCTTTCTTT.